One and the same sample provided the 25 T cell receptor beta chains below, sequenced in a study of T cell responses to AZD1222 COVID-19 vaccine. Profiled with immunoSEQ multiplex PCR; TCRdb holds only in-frame clones, not every one. The table has over 100,000 clones, around 86% seen once; the top ten hold roughly 3.3%. Here the sequenced sample was peripheral blood, taken 28 days after the second dose of the MenACWY control vaccine. The receptor source for this set is an adult who received the MenACWY meningococcal vaccine as a control.

The rearrangement links TRBV5-1 to TRBJ2-1; D unresolved. This CDR3 has 15 residues. Germline V CDR1 and CDR2: SGHRS, YFSETQ. The germline V and J ends were trimmed by 0 bases and 0 bases, with 7 bases remaining between them. The CDR3 sequence: CASSLDSSSYNEQFF. As DNA, the CDR3 is TGCGCCAGCAGCTTGGATAGCAGCTCCTACAATGAGCAGTTCTTC.

The J gene is TRBJ1-6, the V gene TRBV18; D is uncertain. Germline assignment: CDR1 KGHSH and CDR2 LQKENI. The CDR3 spans 12 residues. Trimming pared 0 bases from V and 10 bases from J, leaving 4 bases between. The CDR3 DNA is TGTGCCAGCTCACCACCCGCCTCACCCCTCCACTTT. It translates to CASSPPASPLHF.

The CDR3 is CATSDRTSPQLETQYF. The CDR3 coding sequence is TGTGCCACCAGTGACCGTACTAGCCCCCAACTTGAGACCCAGTACTTC. J is TRBJ2-5 and V is TRBV24-1; weak D call: TRBD2 (6 bases). CDR3 length equals 16 residues. Germline-derived CDR1 and CDR2 are KGHDR and SFDVKD. Trimming shortened V by 4 bases and J by 5 bases, and 19 bases separated the two germline ends.

The V and J genes are TRBV3-1 (or the pseudogene TRBV3-2) and TRBJ1-1; D call uncertain. The CDR3 is 13 amino acids. Deletions cut 4 bases from V and 3 bases from J, with 9 bases between. CDR1 is LGHDT and CDR2 is YNNKEL in the germline V gene (reference sequence). The CDR3 coding sequence is TGTGCCAGCAGCCGCAAGCAAGACACTGAAGCTTTCTTT. Protein: CASSRKQDTEAFF.

V gene TRBV29-1 combines with J gene TRBJ1-2; 8 positions match TRBD1. With V trimmed by 6 bases and J by 3 bases, 9 bases remained unmatched. The CDR3 sequence is 14 residues long. Germline V gene lookup returns CDR1 SQVTM and CDR2 ANQGSEA. The CDR3 protein is CSVVRDRSDYGYTF. CDR3 bases: TGCAGCGTGGTCCGGGACAGGAGCGACTATGGCTACACCTTC.

V usage is TRBV7-2 and J usage is TRBJ2-5, with 9 bases aligning to TRBD2. Germline values: CDR1 SGHTA, CDR2 FQGNSA. V was pared by 1 base and J by 5 bases, with 2 bases of the junction left unmatched. This CDR3 contains 14 residues. CDR3 amino acids: CASSLGGGAETQYF. The DNA of the CDR3 is TGTGCCAGCAGCTTAGGCGGGGGGGCGGAGACCCAGTACTTC. The full variable domain, its missing parts supplied by reference TRBV7-2 and TRBJ2-5, is GAGVSQSPSNKVTEKGKDVELRCDPISGHTALYWYRQSLGQGLEFLIYFQGNSAPDKSGLPSDRFSAERTGGSVSTLTIQRTQQEDSAVYLCASSLGGGAETQYFGPGTRLLVL.

The rearrangement joins TRBV2 to TRBJ2-1; 7 bases agree with TRBD1. Germline V lookup: CDR1 SNHLY, CDR2 FYNNEI. This CDR3 region has 13 residues. Trimming removed 5 bases from V and 8 bases from J; junction bases left unmatched: 6. CDR3 in amino acids: CASSIGGLDEQFF. CDR3 in DNA: TGTGCCAGCAGTATAGGGGGCCTAGATGAGCAGTTCTTC.

The gene calls are TRBV11-3 and TRBJ2-7; TRBD2 might be the D (5 bases). This CDR3 spans 15 amino acids. Trimming took off 4 bases at V and 3 bases at J, with 16 bases between the two ends. The germline CDR1 and CDR2 sequences are SGHNT and YENEEA. CDR3 coding DNA: TGTGCCAGCAGCTCCCCGGATCGGGGAATCTACGAGCAGTACTTC. It encodes CASSSPDRGIYEQYF.

The chain carries TRBV5-4 and TRBJ2-3; 9 bases align to TRBD1. V trimming: 4 bases; J trimming: 0 bases; junction bases outside the gene matches: 6. The CDR3 covers 16 residues. Germline-derived CDR1 and CDR2 are SGHNT and YYREEE (reference sequence). Here the CDR3 reads CASSIRTGASTDTQYF. CDR3 nucleotide sequence: TGTGCCAGCAGCATACGGACAGGGGCTAGCACAGATACGCAGTATTTT. Full variable domain (rest looked up from reference TRBV5-4 and TRBJ2-3): ETGVTQSPTHLIKTRGQQVTLRCSSQSGHNTVSWYQQALGQGPQFIFQYYREEENGRGNFPPRFSGLQFPNYSSELNVNALELDDSALYLCASSIRTGASTDTQYFGPGTRLTVL.

V is TRBV6-5 and J is TRBJ1-3; D may be TRBD1 (6 bases). Germline V gene sequence: CDR1 MNHEY, CDR2 SVGAGI. This CDR3 has 14 amino acids. Trimming took 6 bases from V and 2 from J, leaving 11 bases between them. Written as DNA, the CDR3 is TGTGCCAGCAGCCGAGGGGGAACTGGAAACACCATATATTTT. Protein sequence: CASSRGGTGNTIYF.

The rearrangement uses TRBV2 and TRBJ2-7, with D possibly being TRBD2 (5 bases). Trimming pared 6 bases from V and 2 bases from J, leaving 14 bases between. CDR1 SNHLY and CDR2 FYNNEI come from the germline V gene. This CDR3 is 14 amino acids long. The CDR3 loop is CASRNLGIPYEQYF. In DNA form, the CDR3 reads TGTGCCAGCAGGAACCTCGGGATTCCCTACGAGCAGTACTTC.

The chain is built from TRBV7-3 and TRBJ1-6; D is uncertain. Germline values: CDR1 SGHTA, CDR2 FQGTGA. Trimming left V 4 bases short and J 7 bases short, with 8 bases between. The CDR3 contains 13 residues. As DNA, the CDR3 is TGTGCCAGCAGCTCTACTTTAAATTCACCCCTCCACTTT. It codes for CASSSTLNSPLHF.

The J gene is TRBJ1-2, the V gene TRBV5-4; D remains ambiguous. Looked up from germline, CDR1 is SGHNT and CDR2 is YYREEE (reference sequence). The ends were cut back, 3 bases at V and 4 bases at J, with 10 bases in the middle. This CDR3 spans 13 amino acids. CDR3 sequence: CASSYDTSYGYTF. For the CDR3, the DNA is TGTGCCAGCAGCTATGACACGTCCTATGGCTACACCTTC. Filled out from reference TRBV5-4 and TRBJ1-2, the complete variable domain reads ETGVTQSPTHLIKTRGQQVTLRCSSQSGHNTVSWYQQALGQGPQFIFQYYREEENGRGNFPPRFSGLQFPNYSSELNVNALELDDSALYLCASSYDTSYGYTFGSGTRLTVV.

The chain carries TRBV19 and TRBJ1-1, with TRBD1 matching 8 bases. The CDR3 has 14 residues. V trimming: 5 bases; J trimming: 5 bases; junction bases outside the gene matches: 7. CDR1 is LNHDA and CDR2 is SQIVND in the germline V gene (reference sequence). The CDR3 region is CASSSTGEGTEAFF. The CDR3 coding sequence is TGTGCCAGTAGTTCGACAGGGGAAGGAACTGAAGCTTTCTTT.

V is TRBV7-2 and J is TRBJ1-6; D uncertain. Germline CDR1 is SGHTA and CDR2 is FQGNSA. The CDR3 runs to 14 residues. Trimming took 1 base from V and 9 from J, leaving 10 bases between them. The CDR3 nucleotides are TGTGCCAGCAGCTTAGTTATCCCCAGTTCACCCCTCCACTTT. Translated, it gives CASSLVIPSSPLHF.

The count of this clone is one. V gene TRBV19 combines with J gene TRBJ2-3; 7 bases map to TRBD2. V was clipped by 6 bases and J by 2 bases; unmatched bases: 11. The CDR3 runs to 16 residues. The germline V gene has CDR1 LNHDA and CDR2 SQIVND (reference sequence). The DNA of the CDR3 is TGTGCCAGTAGGCGGGCGGGAGCGGGGTACACAGATACGCAGTATTTT. Translating gives CASRRAGAGYTDTQYF. Complete variable domain (other parts from reference TRBV19 and TRBJ2-3): DGGITQSPKYLFRKEGQNVTLSCEQNLNHDAMYWYRQDPGQGLRLIYYSQIVNDFQKGDIAEGYSVSREKKESFPLTVTSAQKNPTAFYLCASRRAGAGYTDTQYFGPGTRLTVL.

V usage is TRBV7-2 and J usage is TRBJ2-1; D might be TRBD2 (7 bases). CDR1 and CDR2 from the germline V gene are SGHTA and FQGNSA. V was clipped by 4 bases and J by 7 bases, with 14 bases between them. This CDR3 is built from 14 residues. CDR3 in DNA: TGTGCCAGCAGCTACTCCGGGGGGCGTAATGAGCAGTTCTTC. Translated: CASSYSGGRNEQFF.

The chain carries TRBV7-6 and TRBJ2-7; 14 nucleotides agree with TRBD2. The trim removed 5 bases at V and 4 bases at J, leaving 10 bases unmatched. The CDR3 spans 17 residues. Germline values: CDR1 SGHVS, CDR2 FNYEAQ. CDR3 bases: TGTGCCAGCAGCCATCCTCCGGGACTAGCGGGGGAATACGAGCAGTACTTC. It encodes CASSHPPGLAGEYEQYF.

The chain couples TRBV5-1 to TRBJ1-4, with D uncertain. The CDR3 contains 14 residues. CDR1 is SGHRS, CDR2 YFSETQ, per germline. With 1 base removed from V and 6 bases from J, the gap between germline ends came to 10 bases. This chain's CDR3 is CASSLLTADEKLFF. The CDR3 region has the DNA TGCGCCAGCAGCTTGCTGACCGCTGATGAAAAACTGTTTTTT.

The chain has TRBV7-9 and TRBJ2-7; TRBD1 is a possible D gene (6 bases). In germline, CDR1 is SEHNR, CDR2 FQNEAQ (reference sequence). The length of the CDR3 is 15 residues. V gave up 5 bases and J gave up 3 bases, with 17 bases separating them. As DNA, the CDR3 is TGTGCCAGCAGCCCGTGGACAGACCCCTTCTACGAGCAGTACTTC. Amino acids: CASSPWTDPFYEQYF.

This clone was counted only a few times. The chain has TRBV2 and TRBJ1-2, with 9 nucleotides matching TRBD1. V was pared by 7 bases and J by 6 bases, with 9 bases of the junction left unmatched. The CDR3 covers 14 residues. In germline, CDR1 is SNHLY, CDR2 FYNNEI. The CDR3 DNA reads as TGTGCCAGCATAAAGGACAGGGGCAGGGATGGCTACACCTTC. It yields the protein CASIKDRGRDGYTF.

The V gene is TRBV19, the J gene TRBJ1-2, with TRBD1 as a possible D gene (6 bases). Trimming removed 4 bases at V and 4 bases at J, with 13 bases between. This CDR3 is built from 14 residues. Germline CDR1 and CDR2: LNHDA and SQIVND (reference sequence). Here the CDR3 DNA reads TGTGCCAGTAGTACGACAGGCGCGTCCTATGGCTACACCTTC. The encoded protein is CASSTTGASYGYTF.

The chain joins TRBV18 to TRBJ1-1; 7 bases map to TRBD1. J was trimmed by 8 bases and V by 9 bases; bases with no gene match: 12. This CDR3 comprises 13 residues. Germline CDR1 is KGHSH and CDR2 is LQKENI. The CDR3 region has the DNA TGTGCCAGTAAGCCGGGACAGAGAGGGGAAGCTTTCTTT. Amino acids: CASKPGQRGEAFF.

In this sample, this clone turned up once. CDR3 sequence (DNA): TGTGCCAGCAGCTCCTACGTGGCTAGCGGGGGGGCCCCCTACAATGAGCAGTTCTTC. This sequence encodes CASSSYVASGGAPYNEQFF. The genes are TRBV7-2 and TRBJ2-1, with 12 bases aligning to TRBD2. Germline lookup yields CDR1 SGHTA and CDR2 FQGNSA. V shed 4 bases, J shed 2 bases, and the junction held 12 bases outside the gene matches. The CDR3 is 19 amino acids.

The CDR3, as DNA: TGTGCCAGCAGCCAAGATGGACTAGCGGGCACCAATGAGCAGTTCTTC. The encoded protein is CASSQDGLAGTNEQFF. The chain uses TRBV3-1 (or the pseudogene TRBV3-2) and TRBJ2-1; 11 bases are shared with TRBD2. The V segment lost 0 bases and the J segment 6 bases; nucleotides outside the gene matches: 4. The germline CDR1 and CDR2 sequences are LGHDT and YNNKEL (reference sequence). The CDR3 consists of 16 residues.